Included here is one TCR beta chain sequence, with context. The source of the sample is a study of control samples from healthy donors and cancer patients. TCRdb's table, derived via immunoSEQ multiplex PCR, lists solely in-frame clones and lacks some. The sample consists of approximately 170,000 clones, around 93% of them appearing once. CDR1 is SGHNT, CDR2 YENEEA, per germline. The ends were cut back, 0 bases at V and 4 bases at J, with 15 bases in the middle. The CDR3 length is 16 residues. The specimen was blood. This sequence originates from a woman in her sixties or seventies in good health. The genes are TRBV11-3 and TRBJ1-1; a weak D match, TRBD1 (6 bases). The CDR3 coding sequence is TGTGCCAGCAGCTTAGATGGGGGCAGCCGCCCCACTGAAGCTTTCTTT. Its translation is CASSLDGGSRPTEAFF.